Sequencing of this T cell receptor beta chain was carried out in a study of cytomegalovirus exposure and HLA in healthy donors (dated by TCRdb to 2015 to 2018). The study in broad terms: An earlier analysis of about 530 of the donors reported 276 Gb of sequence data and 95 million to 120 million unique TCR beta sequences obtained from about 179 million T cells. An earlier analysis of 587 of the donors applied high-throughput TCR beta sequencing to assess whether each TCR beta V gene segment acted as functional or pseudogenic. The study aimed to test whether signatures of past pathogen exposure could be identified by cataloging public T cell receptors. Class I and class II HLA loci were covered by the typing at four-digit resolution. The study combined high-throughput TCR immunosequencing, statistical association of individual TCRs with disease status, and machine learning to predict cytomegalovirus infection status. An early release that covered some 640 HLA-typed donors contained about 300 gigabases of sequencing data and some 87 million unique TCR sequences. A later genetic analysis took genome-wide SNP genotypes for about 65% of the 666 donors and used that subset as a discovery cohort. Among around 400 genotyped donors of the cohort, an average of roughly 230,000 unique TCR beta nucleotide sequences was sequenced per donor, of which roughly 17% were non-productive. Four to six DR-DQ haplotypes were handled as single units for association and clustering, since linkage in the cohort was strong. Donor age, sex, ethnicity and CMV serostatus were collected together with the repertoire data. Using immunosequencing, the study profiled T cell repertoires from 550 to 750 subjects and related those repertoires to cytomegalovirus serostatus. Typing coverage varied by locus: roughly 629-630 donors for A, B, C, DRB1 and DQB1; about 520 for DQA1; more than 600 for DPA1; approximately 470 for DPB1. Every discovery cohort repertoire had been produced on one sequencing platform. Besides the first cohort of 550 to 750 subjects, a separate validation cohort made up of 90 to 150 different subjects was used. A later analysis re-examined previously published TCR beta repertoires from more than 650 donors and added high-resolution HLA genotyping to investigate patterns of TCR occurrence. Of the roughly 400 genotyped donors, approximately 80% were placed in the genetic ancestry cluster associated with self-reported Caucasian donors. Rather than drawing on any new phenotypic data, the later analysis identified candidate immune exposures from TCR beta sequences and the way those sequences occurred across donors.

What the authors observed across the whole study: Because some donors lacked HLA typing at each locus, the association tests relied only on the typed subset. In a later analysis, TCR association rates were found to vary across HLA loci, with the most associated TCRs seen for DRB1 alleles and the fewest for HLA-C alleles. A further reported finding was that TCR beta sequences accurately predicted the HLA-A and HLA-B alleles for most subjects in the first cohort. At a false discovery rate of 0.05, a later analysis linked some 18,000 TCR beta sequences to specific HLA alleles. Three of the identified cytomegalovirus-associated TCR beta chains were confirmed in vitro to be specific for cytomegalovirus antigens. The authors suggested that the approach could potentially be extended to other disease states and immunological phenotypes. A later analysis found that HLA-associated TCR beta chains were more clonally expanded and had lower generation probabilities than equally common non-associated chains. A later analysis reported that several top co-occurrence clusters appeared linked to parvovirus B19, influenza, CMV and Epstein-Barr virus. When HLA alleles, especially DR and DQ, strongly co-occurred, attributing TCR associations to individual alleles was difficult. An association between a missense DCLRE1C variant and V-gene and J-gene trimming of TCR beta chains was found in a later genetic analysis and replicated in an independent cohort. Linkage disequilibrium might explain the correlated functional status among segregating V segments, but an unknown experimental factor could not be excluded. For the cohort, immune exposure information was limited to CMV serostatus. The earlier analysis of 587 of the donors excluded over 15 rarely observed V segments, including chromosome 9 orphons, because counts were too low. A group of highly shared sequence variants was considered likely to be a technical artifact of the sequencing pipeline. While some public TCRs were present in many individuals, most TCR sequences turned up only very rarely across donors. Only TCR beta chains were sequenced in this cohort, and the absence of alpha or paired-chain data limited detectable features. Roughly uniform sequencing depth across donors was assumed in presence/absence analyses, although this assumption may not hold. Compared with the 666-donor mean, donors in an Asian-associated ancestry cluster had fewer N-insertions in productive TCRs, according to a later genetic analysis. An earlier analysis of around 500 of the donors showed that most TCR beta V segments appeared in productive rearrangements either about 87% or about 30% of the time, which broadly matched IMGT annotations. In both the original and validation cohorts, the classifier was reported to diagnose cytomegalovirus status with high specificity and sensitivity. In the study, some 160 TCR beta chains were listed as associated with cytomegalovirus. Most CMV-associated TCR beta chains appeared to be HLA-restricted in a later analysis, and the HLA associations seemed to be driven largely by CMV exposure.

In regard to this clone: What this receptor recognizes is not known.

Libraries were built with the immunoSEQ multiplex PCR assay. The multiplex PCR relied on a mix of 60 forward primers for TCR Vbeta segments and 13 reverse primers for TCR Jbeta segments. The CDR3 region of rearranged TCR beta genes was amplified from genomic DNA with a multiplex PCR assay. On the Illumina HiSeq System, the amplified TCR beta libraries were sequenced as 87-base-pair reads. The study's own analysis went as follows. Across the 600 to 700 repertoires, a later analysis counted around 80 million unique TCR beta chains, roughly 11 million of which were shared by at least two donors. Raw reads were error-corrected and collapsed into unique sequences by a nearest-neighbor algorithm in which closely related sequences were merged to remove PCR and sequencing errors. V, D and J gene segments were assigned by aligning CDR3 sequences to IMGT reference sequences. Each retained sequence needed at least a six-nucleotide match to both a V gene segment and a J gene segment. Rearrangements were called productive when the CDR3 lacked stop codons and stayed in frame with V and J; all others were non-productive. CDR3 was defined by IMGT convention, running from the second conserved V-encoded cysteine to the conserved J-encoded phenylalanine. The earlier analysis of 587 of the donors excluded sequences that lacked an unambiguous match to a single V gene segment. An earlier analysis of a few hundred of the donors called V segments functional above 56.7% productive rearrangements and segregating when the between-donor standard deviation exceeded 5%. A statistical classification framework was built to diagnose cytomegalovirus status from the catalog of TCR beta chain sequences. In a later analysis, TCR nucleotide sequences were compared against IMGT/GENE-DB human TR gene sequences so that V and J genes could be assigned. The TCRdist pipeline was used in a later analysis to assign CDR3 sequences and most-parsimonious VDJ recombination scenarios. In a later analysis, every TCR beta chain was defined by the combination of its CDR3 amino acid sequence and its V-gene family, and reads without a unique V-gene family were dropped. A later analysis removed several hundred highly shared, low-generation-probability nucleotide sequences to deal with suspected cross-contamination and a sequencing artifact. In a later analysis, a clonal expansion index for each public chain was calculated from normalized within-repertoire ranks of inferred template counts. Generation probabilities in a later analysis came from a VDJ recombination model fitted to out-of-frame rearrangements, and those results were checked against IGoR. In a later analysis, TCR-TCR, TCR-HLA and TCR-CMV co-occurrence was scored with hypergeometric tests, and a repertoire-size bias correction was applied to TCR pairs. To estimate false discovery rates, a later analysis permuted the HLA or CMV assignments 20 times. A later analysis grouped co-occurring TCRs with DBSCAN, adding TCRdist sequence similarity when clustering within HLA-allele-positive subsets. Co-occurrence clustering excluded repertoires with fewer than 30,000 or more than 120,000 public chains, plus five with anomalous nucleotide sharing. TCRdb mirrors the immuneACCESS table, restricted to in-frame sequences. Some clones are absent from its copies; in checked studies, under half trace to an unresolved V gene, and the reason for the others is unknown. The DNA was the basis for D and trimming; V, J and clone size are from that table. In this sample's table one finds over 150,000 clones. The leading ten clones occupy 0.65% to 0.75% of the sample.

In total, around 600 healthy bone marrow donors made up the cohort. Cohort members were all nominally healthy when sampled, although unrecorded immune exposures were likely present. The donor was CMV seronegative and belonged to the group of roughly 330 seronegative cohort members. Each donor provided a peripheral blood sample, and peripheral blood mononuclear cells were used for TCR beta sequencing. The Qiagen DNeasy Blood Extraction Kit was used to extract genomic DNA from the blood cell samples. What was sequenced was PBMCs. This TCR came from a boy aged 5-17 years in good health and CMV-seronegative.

The CDR3 has the sequence CASSLLGVENTEAFF. The bases read TGCGCCAGCAGCCTCTTAGGGGTAGAGAACACTGAAGCTTTCTTT. The chain is encoded by TRBV4-1 joined to TRBJ1-1, and the D gene may be TRBD1, 5 bases matching. The CDR3, cysteine through phenylalanine, is 15 amino acids long. Only the CDR3 DNA stays, 45 bases, in frame from base 1. Reading the germline V gene gives CDR1 MGHRA and CDR2 YSYEKL. At the junction V is shortened by 4 bases and J by 1 base, with 13 bases in between.